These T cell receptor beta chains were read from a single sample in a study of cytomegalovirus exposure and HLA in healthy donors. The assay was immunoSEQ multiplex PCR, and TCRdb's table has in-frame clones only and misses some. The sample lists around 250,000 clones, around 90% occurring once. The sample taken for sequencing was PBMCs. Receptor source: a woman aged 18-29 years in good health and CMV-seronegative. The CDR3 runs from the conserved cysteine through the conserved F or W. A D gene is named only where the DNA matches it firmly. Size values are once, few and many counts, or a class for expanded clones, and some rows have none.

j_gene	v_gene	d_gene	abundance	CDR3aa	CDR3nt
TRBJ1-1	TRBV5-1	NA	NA	CASSQQGEAFF	TGCGCCAGCAGCCAACAGGGAGAAGCTTTCTTT
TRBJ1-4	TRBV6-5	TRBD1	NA	CASSYQPDRVEKLFF	TGTGCCAGCAGTTACCAGCCAGACAGGGTCGAAAAACTGTTTTTT
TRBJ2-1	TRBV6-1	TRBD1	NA	CASSARTPGQGGNEQFF	TGTGCCAGCAGTGCACGAACCCCGGGACAGGGAGGCAATGAGCAGTTCTTC
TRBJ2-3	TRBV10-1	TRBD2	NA	CASSEGRGDTDTQYF	TGCGCCAGCAGTGAGGGTCGGGGGGACACAGATACGCAGTATTTT
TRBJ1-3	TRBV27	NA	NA	CASSLSGAGNTIYF	TGTGCCAGCAGTTTATCGGGAGCTGGAAACACCATATATTTT
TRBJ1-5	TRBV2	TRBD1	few	CASSDTGGSNQPQHF	TGTGCCAGCAGTGATACAGGGGGGAGCAATCAGCCCCAGCATTTT
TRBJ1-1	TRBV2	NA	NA	CASGSGAPSEAFF	TGTGCCAGCGGTTCCGGAGCTCCTTCTGAAGCTTTCTTT
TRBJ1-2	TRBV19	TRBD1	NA	CASSIGQGWVYGYTF	TGTGCCAGTAGTATTGGACAGGGGTGGGTCTATGGCTACACCTTC
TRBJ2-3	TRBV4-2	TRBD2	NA	CASTPGERGGADTQYF	TGTGCCAGCACCCCAGGGGAGCGGGGGGGCGCAGATACGCAGTATTTT
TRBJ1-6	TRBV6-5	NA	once	CASSYLNGANSPLHF	TGTGCCAGCAGTTACTTAAACGGAGCTAATTCACCCCTCCACTTT